A single sample is the source of the 24 T cell receptor beta chains below, sequenced in a study of OX40 agonist ivuxolimab in advanced cancers. Generated by immunoSEQ multiplex PCR, the TCRdb table keeps only in-frame clones and is missing some. Of more than 9,000 clones in the sample, around 80% were seen once. Sample: CD4+ or CD8+ T cells sorted from blood, taken in a trial of the OX40 agonist ivuxolimab. The receptors shown here come from an adult with an advanced solid tumor such as melanoma, head and neck, liver or kidney cancer.

This rearrangement joins TRBV19 to TRBJ2-7; TRBD1 matches 7 bases. The CDR3 has 14 amino acids. Germline CDR1 LNHDA, CDR2 SQIVND (reference sequence). Unmatched junction bases numbered 6, after V lost 6 bases and J lost 1 base. The CDR3 nucleotides read TGTGCCAGTAGCCCTCCGGACAGGTCCTACGAGCAGTACTTC. This translates into CASSPPDRSYEQYF.

This clone qualifies as medium-sized. This chain uses TRBV6-4 with TRBJ2-1, with TRBD1 matching over 12 bases. The CDR3 sequence is 14 residues long. Looked up from germline, CDR1 is MRHNA and CDR2 is SNTAGT. With V trimmed by 6 bases and J by 8 bases, 5 bases remained unmatched. This chain's CDR3 is CASSPGTGGYEQFF. In DNA, the CDR3 is TGTGCCAGCAGCCCCGGGACAGGGGGCTATGAGCAGTTCTTC.

This clone is a singleton in its sample. The gene calls are TRBV5-6 and TRBJ2-7; 7 bases are shared with TRBD1. Germline-derived CDR1 and CDR2 are SGHDT and YYEEEE. Trimming at V came to 3 bases and at J to 1 base, leaving 10 bases not matched to a gene. CDR3 length equals 16 residues. The CDR3 region has the DNA TGTGCCAGCAGCTCCACCGGGACAGAGGGATCCTACGAGCAGTACTTC. Its translation: CASSSTGTEGSYEQYF.

The chain has TRBV6-1 and TRBJ1-3, with D perhaps TRBD1 (5 bases). The CDR3 length is 15 residues. CDR1 is MNHNS, CDR2 SASEGT, per germline. Trimming removed 2 bases at V and 2 bases at J, with 10 bases between. The CDR3 loop reads CASSELSGPGNTIYF. The CDR3 nucleotides are TGTGCCAGCAGTGAACTTTCGGGACCTGGAAACACCATATATTTT.

V usage is TRBV18 and J usage is TRBJ1-1, with D perhaps matching TRBD1 (6 bases). Germline V gene sequence: CDR1 KGHSH, CDR2 LQKENI. The CDR3 contains 17 residues. The germline V and J ends were trimmed by 1 base and 4 bases, with 19 bases remaining between them. The CDR3 DNA follows: TGTGCCAGCTCACCACGCGAGGAGAACAGGGCATTCACTGAAGCTTTCTTT. This encodes CASSPREENRAFTEAFF.

V is TRBV7-9 and J is TRBJ2-7; D may be TRBD1 or TRBD2 (5 bases each). This CDR3 is built from 14 residues. V was pared by 1 base and J by 2 bases, with 9 bases between. CDR1 SEHNR and CDR2 FQNEAQ come from the germline V gene (reference sequence). CDR3 residues: CASSLGGETYEQYF. In DNA, the CDR3 is TGTGCCAGCAGCTTAGGAGGGGAAACCTACGAGCAGTACTTC.

This clone was detected only a few times. V usage is TRBV27 and J usage is TRBJ2-5; a weak D match, TRBD2 (7 bases). The CDR3 is 14 residues long. Germline CDR1 and CDR2: MNHEY and SMNVEV (reference sequence). V lost 3 bases, J lost 4 bases, and 12 bases lay in between. CDR3 residues: CASSFEGGRETQYF. CDR3 DNA: TGTGCCAGCAGTTTTGAGGGGGGGAGAGAGACCCAGTACTTC.

There are a few counts of this clone. The chain carries TRBV11-1 and TRBJ1-2, with D possibly matching TRBD1 (5 bases). Germline values: CDR1 SGHAT, CDR2 FQDESV (reference sequence). The CDR3 consists of 15 residues. Trimming pared 5 bases from V and 5 bases from J, leaving 18 bases between. CDR3 protein: CASSPETVDLYGYTF. DNA of the CDR3: TGTGCCAGCAGCCCCGAGACAGTAGACTTATATGGCTACACCTTC.

The gene calls are TRBV27 and TRBJ2-3, with unresolved D. V lost 3 bases, J lost 2 bases, and 6 bases lay in between. The CDR3 consists of 13 residues. CDR1 is MNHEY, CDR2 SMNVEV, per germline (reference sequence). Here the CDR3 DNA reads TGTGCCAGCAGTTTTGGGGACACAGATACGCAGTATTTT. It is translated as CASSFGDTDTQYF.

This clone was counted between two and nine times. The chain uses TRBV2 and TRBJ1-1, with D uncertain. Germline CDR1 is SNHLY and CDR2 is FYNNEI. This CDR3 has 12 amino acids. Trimming took off 7 bases at V and 1 base at J, with 7 bases between the two ends. CDR3 nucleotides: TGTGCCAGCAATTGGGAGAACACTGAAGCTTTCTTT. Encoded protein: CASNWENTEAFF.

The J gene is TRBJ2-1, the V gene TRBV15; the D gene is possibly TRBD2 (7 bases). V was clipped by 4 bases and J by 8 bases, with 12 bases between them. This CDR3 is built from 13 residues. CDR1 LNHNV and CDR2 YYDKDF come from the germline V gene (reference sequence). The CDR3 DNA follows: TGTGCCACCAGCACAAGGGGGGGCGATGAGCAGTTCTTC. Translating it yields CATSTRGGDEQFF.

The chain recombines TRBV14 with TRBJ2-6; D gene ambiguous. The CDR3 sequence is 13 residues long. CDR1 is SGHDN and CDR2 is FVKESK in the germline V gene. Trimming shortened V by 1 base and J by 2 bases, and 0 bases separated the two germline ends. The CDR3 sequence is CASSQAGANVLTF. CDR3 coding DNA: TGTGCCAGCAGCCAAGCTGGGGCCAACGTCCTGACTTTC.

V is TRBV6-6 and J is TRBJ2-7, with 10 bases fitting TRBD2. Germline CDR1 and CDR2: MNHNY and SVGAGI (reference sequence). J was trimmed by 9 bases and V by 5 bases; bases with no gene match: 16. CDR3 length equals 16 residues. DNA of the CDR3: TGTGCCAGCAGTCCGGAAGAGCGGGAGGGCCGGGGTCTGCAGTACTTC. Translating gives CASSPEEREGRGLQYF.

The chain links TRBV6-1 to TRBJ2-3; perhaps TRBD2 as D (5 bases). Germline loops: CDR1 MNHNS, CDR2 SASEGT. The CDR3 has 15 residues. V dropped 3 bases and J dropped 6 bases, with 16 bases sitting between them. This CDR3 reads CASSDGQGGGDTQYF. CDR3 nucleotide sequence: TGTGCCAGCAGTGATGGCCAAGGAGGCGGGGATACGCAGTATTTT.

The chain joins TRBV9 to TRBJ2-1; 9 nucleotides align to TRBD2. The CDR3 covers 16 residues. V lost 4 bases, J lost 8 bases, and 13 bases stayed unmatched. CDR1 and CDR2 from the germline V gene are SGDLS and YYNGEE. The CDR3 reads CASSPLRVAGDYEQFF. The CDR3 coding sequence is TGTGCCAGCAGCCCCCTCCGGGTAGCGGGAGATTATGAGCAGTTCTTC.

V and J are TRBV5-1 and TRBJ2-7, with TRBD2 identical over 11 bases. Germline V gene lookup returns CDR1 SGHRS and CDR2 YFSETQ. Unmatched junction bases numbered 5, after V lost 2 bases and J lost 4 bases. There are 15 residues in the CDR3. Here the CDR3 DNA reads TGCGCCAGCAGCTTAACCGGACTAGCGGGTTACGAGCAGTACTTC. Its protein is CASSLTGLAGYEQYF.

The chain uses TRBV5-1 and TRBJ1-1; no firm D call. V dropped 0 bases and J dropped 1 base, with 4 bases sitting between them. The CDR3 totals 13 residues. CDR1 is SGHRS and CDR2 is YFSETQ in the germline V gene. The CDR3 loop is CASSLAGNTEAFF. CDR3 DNA: TGCGCCAGCAGCTTGGCGGGGAACACTGAAGCTTTCTTT.

The rearrangement uses TRBV14 and TRBJ2-7; maybe TRBD2 (5 bases). The CDR3 extends over 15 amino acids. Germline V CDR1 and CDR2: SGHDN, FVKESK. Trimming stripped 0 bases from V and 4 bases from J, with 13 bases between. The CDR3 spells CASSQDVADSYEQYF. The CDR3 nucleotides read TGTGCCAGCAGCCAAGATGTTGCGGACTCGTACGAGCAGTACTTC.

This clone was counted once. V usage is TRBV4-1 and J usage is TRBJ2-5, with 14 bases fitting TRBD2. This CDR3 spans 18 amino acids. V was pared by 1 base and J by 2 bases, with 6 bases of the junction left unmatched. Germline V CDR1 and CDR2: MGHRA, YSYEKL. The DNA of the CDR3 is TGCGCCAGCAGCCAAGGGGGTGGGACTAGCGGGGGACAAGAGACCCAGTACTTC. It yields the protein CASSQGGGTSGGQETQYF.

This sequence joins TRBV9 and TRBJ1-2, with D hard to call. The V and J ends lost 0 bases and 3 bases respectively, with 12 bases between them. CDR3 length equals 15 residues. Germline V gene lookup returns CDR1 SGDLS and CDR2 YYNGEE. CDR3 protein: CASSVEGHNYYGYTF. In DNA, the CDR3 is TGTGCCAGCAGCGTAGAAGGGCATAACTACTATGGCTACACCTTC.

The chain uses TRBV9 and TRBJ2-2; the match to TRBD2 covers 9 bases. V lost 4 bases, J lost 4 bases, and 8 bases stayed unmatched. CDR3 size: 16 residues. Looked up from germline, CDR1 is SGDLS and CDR2 is YYNGEE. DNA for the CDR3: TGTGCCAGCAGCCGCCGTCCTAGCGGGGTCACCGGGGAGCTGTTTTTT. This gives the protein CASSRRPSGVTGELFF.

V gene TRBV4-1 combines with J gene TRBJ2-2; D ambiguous. Trimming stripped 6 bases from V and 1 base from J, with 9 bases between. The CDR3 has 14 residues. CDR1 MGHRA and CDR2 YSYEKL come from the germline V gene. Here the CDR3 DNA reads TGCGCCAGCAGTCAGCGACTGAACACCGGGGAGCTGTTTTTT. This sequence encodes CASSQRLNTGELFF.

CDR3 region: CASSYLQGFSTDTQYF. CDR3 DNA: TGTGCCAGCAGTTACCTACAGGGGTTCAGCACAGATACGCAGTATTTT. This chain links TRBV27 with TRBJ2-3; 7 bases match TRBD1. The ends lost 4 bases at V and 0 bases at J; junction bases unmatched: 7. The germline CDR1 and CDR2 sequences are MNHEY and SMNVEV (reference sequence). The CDR3 covers 16 residues.

The V and J genes are TRBV6-5 and TRBJ1-3; maybe TRBD1 (5 bases). CDR1 is MNHEY, CDR2 SVGAGI, per germline. This CDR3 comprises 14 residues. V was cut by 6 bases and J by 0 bases, with 9 bases left in between. Written as DNA, the CDR3 is TGTGCCAGCAGCGGACACGACTCTGGAAACACCATATATTTT. Translation: CASSGHDSGNTIYF.